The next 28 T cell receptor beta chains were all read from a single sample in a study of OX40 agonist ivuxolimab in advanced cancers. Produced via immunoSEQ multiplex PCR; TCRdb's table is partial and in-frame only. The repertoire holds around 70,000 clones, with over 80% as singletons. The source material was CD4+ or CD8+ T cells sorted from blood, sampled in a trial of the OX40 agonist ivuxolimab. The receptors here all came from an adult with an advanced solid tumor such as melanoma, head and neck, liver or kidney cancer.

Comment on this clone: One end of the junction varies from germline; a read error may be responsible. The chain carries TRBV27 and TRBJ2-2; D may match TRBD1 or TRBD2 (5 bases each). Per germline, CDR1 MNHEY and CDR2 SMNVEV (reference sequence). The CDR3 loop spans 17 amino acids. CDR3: CASSLSGTQSNSGELFF. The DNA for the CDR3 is TGTGCCAGCAGTTTATCCGGGACCCAATCCAACAGCGGGGAGCTGTTTTTT.

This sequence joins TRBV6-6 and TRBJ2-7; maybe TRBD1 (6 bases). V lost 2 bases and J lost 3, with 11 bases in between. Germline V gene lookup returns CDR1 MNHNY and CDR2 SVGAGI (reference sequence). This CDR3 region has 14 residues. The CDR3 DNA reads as TGTGCCAGCAGTTACGGGGGCGGCCTCTACGAGCAGTACGTC. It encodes CASSYGGGLYEQYV.

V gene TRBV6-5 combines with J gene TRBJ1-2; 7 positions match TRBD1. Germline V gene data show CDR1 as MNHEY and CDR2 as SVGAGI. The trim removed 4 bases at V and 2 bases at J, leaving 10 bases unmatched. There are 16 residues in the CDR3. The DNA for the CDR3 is TGTGCCAGCAGTTCGAGTAGACAGGGCGGGAACTATGGCTACACCTTC. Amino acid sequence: CASSSSRQGGNYGYTF.

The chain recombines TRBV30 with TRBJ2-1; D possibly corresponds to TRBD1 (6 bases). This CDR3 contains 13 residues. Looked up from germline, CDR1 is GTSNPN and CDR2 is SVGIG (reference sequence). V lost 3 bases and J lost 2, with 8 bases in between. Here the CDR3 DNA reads TGTGCCTGGAGACAGGGCCCCTACAATGAGCAGTTCTTC. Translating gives CAWRQGPYNEQFF.

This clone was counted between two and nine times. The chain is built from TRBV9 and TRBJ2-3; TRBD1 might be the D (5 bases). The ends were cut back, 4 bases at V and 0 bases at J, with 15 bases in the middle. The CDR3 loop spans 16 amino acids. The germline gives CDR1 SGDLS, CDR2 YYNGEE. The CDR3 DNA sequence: TGTGCCAGCAGCTCACACTGGGGCATTAGCACAGATACGCAGTATTTT. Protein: CASSSHWGISTDTQYF.

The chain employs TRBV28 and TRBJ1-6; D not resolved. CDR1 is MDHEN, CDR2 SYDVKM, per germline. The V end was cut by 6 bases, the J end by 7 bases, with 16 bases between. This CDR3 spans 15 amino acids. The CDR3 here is CASSLGPRGNSPLHF. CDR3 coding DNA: TGTGCCAGCAGCTTAGGACCACGAGGGAATTCACCCCTCCACTTT.

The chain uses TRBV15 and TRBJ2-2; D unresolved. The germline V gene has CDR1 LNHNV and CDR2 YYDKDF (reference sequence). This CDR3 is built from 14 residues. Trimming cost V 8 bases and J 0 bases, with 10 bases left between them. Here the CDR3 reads CATREPPNTGELFF. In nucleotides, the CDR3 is TGTGCCACCCGCGAGCCCCCGAACACCGGGGAGCTGTTTTTT.

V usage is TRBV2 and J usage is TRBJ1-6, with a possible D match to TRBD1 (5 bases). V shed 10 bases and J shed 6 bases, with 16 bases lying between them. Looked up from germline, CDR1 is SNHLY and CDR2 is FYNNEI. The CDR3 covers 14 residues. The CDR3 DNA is TGTGCCACGATCCCCAGGGAGGGTAATTCACCCCTCCACTTT. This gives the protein CATIPREGNSPLHF.

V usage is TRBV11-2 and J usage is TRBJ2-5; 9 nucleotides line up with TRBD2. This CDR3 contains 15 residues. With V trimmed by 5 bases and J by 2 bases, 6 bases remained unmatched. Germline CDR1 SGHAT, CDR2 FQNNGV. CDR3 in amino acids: CASSPGTSLQETQYF. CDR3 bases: TGTGCCAGCAGCCCCGGGACTAGCCTACAAGAGACCCAGTACTTC.

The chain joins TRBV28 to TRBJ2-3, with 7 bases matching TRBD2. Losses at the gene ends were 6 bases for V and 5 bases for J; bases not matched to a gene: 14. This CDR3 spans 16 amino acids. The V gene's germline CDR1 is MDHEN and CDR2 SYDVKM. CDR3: CASSTAASGGRDTQYF. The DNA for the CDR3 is TGTGCCAGCAGCACCGCGGCTAGCGGAGGCAGAGATACGCAGTATTTT.

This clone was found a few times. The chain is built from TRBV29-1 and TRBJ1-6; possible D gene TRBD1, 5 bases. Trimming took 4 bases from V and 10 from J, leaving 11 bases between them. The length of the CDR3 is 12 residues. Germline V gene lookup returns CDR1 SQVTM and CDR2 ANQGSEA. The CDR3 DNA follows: TGCAGCGTTGTAGAGGGGAACTCACCCCTCCACTTT. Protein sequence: CSVVEGNSPLHF.

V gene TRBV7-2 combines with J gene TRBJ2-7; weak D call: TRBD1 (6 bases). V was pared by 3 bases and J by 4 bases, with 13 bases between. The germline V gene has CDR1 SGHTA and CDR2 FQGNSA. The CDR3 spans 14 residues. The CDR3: CASSFEARGYEQYF. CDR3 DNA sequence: TGTGCCAGCAGCTTTGAGGCCAGGGGATACGAGCAGTACTTC. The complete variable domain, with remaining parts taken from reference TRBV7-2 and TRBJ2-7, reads GAGVSQSPSNKVTEKGKDVELRCDPISGHTALYWYRQSLGQGLEFLIYFQGNSAPDKSGLPSDRFSAERTGGSVSTLTIQRTQQEDSAVYLCASSFEARGYEQYFGPGTRLTVT.

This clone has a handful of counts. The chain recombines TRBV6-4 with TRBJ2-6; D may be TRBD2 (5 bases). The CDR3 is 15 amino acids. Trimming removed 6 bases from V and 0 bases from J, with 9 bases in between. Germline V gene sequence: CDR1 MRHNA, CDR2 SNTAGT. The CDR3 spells CASSPSGSGANVLTF. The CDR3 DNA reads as TGTGCCAGCAGCCCAAGCGGCTCTGGGGCCAACGTCCTGACTTTC.

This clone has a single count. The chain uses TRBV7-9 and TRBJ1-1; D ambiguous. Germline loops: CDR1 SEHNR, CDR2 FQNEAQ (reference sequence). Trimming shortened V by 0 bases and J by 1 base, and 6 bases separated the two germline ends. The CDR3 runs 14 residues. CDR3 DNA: TGTGCCAGCAGCTTAGCGGCTGGGAACACTGAAGCTTTCTTT. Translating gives CASSLAAGNTEAFF. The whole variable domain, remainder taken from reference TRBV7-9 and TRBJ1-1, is DTGVSQNPRHKITKRGQNVTFRCDPISEHNRLYWYRQTLGQGPEFLTYFQNEAQLEKSRLLSDRFSAERPKGSFSTLEIQRTEQGDSAMYLCASSLAAGNTEAFFGQGTRLTVV.

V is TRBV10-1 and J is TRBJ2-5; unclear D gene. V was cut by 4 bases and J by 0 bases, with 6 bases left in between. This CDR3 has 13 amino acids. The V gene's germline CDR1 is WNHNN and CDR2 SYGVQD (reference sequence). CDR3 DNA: TGCGCCAGCAGTGTGGCCGACCAAGAGACCCAGTACTTC. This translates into CASSVADQETQYF.

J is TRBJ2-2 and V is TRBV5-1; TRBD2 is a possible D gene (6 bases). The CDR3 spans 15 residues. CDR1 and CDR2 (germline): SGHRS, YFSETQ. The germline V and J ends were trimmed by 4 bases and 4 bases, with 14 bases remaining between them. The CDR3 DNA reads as TGCGCCAGCAGCACCGGGACTGGAGGCACCGGGGAGCTGTTTTTT. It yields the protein CASSTGTGGTGELFF.

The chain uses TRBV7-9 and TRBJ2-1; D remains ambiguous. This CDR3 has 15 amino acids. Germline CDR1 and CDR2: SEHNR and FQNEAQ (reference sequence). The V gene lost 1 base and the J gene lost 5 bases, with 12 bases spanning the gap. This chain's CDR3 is CASSLEWVRHNEQFF. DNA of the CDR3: TGTGCCAGCAGCTTAGAGTGGGTTCGGCACAATGAGCAGTTCTTC.

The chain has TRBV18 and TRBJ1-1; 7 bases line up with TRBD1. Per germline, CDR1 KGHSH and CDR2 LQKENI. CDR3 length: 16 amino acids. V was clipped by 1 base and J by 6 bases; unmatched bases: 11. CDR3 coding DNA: TGTGCCAGCTCACCACTCCGGGACAGAGCGTGGGCTGAAGCTTTCTTT. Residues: CASSPLRDRAWAEAFF. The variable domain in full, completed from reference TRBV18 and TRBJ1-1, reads NAGVMQNPRHLVRRRGQEARLRCSPMKGHSHVYWYRQLPEEGLKFMVYLQKENIIDESGMPKERFSAEFPKEGPSILRIQQVVRGDSAAYFCASSPLRDRAWAEAFFGQGTRLTVV.

CDR3 coding DNA: TGTGCCAGCAGCCCTCCGGGACTTCTTACCTACAATGAGCAGTTCTTC. It yields the protein CASSPPGLLTYNEQFF. The chain links TRBV27 to TRBJ2-1; tentatively, D is TRBD2 (6 bases). The CDR3 spans 16 residues. Trimming removed 6 bases from V and 2 bases from J, with 17 bases in between. Germline loops: CDR1 MNHEY, CDR2 SMNVEV (reference sequence).

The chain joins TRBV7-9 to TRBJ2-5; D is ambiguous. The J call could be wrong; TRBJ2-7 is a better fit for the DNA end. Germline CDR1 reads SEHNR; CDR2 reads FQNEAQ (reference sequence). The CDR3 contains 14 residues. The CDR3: CASSLAGTGYEQYF. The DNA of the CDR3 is TGTGCCAGCAGCTTAGCGGGTACCGGTTACGAGCAGTACTTC.

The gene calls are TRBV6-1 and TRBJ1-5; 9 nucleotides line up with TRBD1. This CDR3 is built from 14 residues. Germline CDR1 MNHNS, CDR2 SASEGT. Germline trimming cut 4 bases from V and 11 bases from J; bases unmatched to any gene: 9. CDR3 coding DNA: TGTGCCAGCAGTGTAACAGGGGGCGTCTCGACCCAGCATTTT. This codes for CASSVTGGVSTQHF.

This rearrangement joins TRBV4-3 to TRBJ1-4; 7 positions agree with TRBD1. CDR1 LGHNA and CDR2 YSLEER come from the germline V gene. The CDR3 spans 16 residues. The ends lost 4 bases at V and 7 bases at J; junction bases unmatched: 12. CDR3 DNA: TGCGCCAGCAGCCCAGGGTCTAAGGGGGCTCTTGAAAAACTGTTTTTT. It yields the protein CASSPGSKGALEKLFF.

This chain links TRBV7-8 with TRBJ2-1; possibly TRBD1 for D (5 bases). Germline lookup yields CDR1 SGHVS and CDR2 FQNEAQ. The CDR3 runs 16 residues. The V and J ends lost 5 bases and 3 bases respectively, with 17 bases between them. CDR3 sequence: CASSPEGAAGYNEQFF. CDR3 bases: TGTGCCAGCAGCCCCGAAGGGGCGGCCGGCTACAATGAGCAGTTCTTC.

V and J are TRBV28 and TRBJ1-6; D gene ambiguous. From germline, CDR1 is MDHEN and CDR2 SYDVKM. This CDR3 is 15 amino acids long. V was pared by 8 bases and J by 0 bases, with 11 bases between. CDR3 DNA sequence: TGTGCCAGCGTAACCCAGAGCTCCTATAATTCACCCCTCCACTTT. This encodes CASVTQSSYNSPLHF.

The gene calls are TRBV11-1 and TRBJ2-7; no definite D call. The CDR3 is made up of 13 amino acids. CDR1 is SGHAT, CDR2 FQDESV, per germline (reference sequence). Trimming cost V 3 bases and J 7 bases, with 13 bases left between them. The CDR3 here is CASSFLELGEQYF. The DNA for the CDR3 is TGTGCCAGCAGCTTTTTGGAGCTGGGGGAGCAGTACTTC.

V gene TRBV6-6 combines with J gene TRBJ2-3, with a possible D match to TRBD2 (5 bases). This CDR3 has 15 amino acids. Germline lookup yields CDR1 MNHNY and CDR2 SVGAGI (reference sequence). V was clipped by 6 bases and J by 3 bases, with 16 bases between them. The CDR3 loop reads CASSQLGTGTDTQYF. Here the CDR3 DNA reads TGTGCCAGCAGCCAATTGGGCACGGGGACAGATACGCAGTATTTT.

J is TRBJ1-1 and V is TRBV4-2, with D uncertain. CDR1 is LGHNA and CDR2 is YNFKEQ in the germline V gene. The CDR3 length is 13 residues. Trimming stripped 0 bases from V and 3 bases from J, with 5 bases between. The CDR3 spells CASSQERYTEAFF. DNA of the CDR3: TGTGCCAGCAGCCAAGAGAGGTACACTGAAGCTTTCTTT.

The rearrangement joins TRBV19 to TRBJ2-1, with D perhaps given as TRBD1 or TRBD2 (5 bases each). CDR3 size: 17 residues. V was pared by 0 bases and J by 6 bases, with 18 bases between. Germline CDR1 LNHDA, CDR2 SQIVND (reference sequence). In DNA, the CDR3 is TGTGCCAGTAGTATAGAGGGGCCAGGGACCAGGCGCAATGAGCAGTTCTTC. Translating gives CASSIEGPGTRRNEQFF.